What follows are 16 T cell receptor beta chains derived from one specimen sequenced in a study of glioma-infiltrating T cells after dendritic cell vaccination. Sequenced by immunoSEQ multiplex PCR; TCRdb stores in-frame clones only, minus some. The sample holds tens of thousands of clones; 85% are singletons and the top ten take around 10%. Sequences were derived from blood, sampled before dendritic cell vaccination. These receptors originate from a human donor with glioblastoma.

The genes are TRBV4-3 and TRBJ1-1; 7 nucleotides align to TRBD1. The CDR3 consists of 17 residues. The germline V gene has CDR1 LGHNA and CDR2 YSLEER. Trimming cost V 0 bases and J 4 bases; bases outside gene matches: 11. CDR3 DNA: TGCGCCAGCAGCCAAGATCCCAGACAGGGTGGGGGCACTGAAGCTTTCTTT. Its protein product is CASSQDPRQGGGTEAFF.

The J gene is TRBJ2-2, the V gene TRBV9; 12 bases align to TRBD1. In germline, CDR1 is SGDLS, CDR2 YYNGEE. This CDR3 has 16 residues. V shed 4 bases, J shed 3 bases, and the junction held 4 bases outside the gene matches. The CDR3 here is CASSLGQGAYTGELFF. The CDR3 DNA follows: TGTGCCAGCAGCTTGGGACAGGGGGCTTACACCGGGGAGCTGTTTTTT.

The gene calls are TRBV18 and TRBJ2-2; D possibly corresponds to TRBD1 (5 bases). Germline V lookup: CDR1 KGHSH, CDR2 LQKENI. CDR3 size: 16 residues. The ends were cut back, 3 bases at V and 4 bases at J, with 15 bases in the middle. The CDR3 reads CASSPVAGKGTGELFF. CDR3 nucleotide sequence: TGTGCCAGCTCACCGGTGGCAGGGAAGGGCACCGGGGAGCTGTTTTTT.

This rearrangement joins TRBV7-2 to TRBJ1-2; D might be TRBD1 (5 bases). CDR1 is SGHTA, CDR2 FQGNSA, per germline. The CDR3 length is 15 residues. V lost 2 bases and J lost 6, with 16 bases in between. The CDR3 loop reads CASSLRYRGADGYTF. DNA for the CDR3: TGTGCCAGCAGCTTAAGGTATAGGGGCGCGGATGGCTACACCTTC.

CDR3 in DNA: TGTGCCAGCAGTCGAGACTCTGGGGAGCTGTTTTTT. This codes for CASSRDSGELFF. V usage is TRBV6-5 and J usage is TRBJ2-2; no clear D gene. The germline V gene encodes CDR1 MNHEY and CDR2 SVGAGI. The CDR3 spans 12 residues. V was trimmed by 5 bases and J by 8 bases, leaving 9 bases between them.

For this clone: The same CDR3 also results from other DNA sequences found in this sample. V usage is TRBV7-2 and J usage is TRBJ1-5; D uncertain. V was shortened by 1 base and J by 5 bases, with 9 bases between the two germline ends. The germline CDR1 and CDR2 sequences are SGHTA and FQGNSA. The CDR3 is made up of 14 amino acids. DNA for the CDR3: TGTGCCAGCAGCTTAGATTCCCCCGATCAGCCCCAGCATTTT. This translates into CASSLDSPDQPQHF.

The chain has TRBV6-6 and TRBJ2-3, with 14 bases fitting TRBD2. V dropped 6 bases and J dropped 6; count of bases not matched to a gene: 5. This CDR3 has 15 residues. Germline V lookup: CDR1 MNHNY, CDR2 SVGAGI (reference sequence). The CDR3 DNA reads TGTGCCAGCAGACCCGGACTAGCGGGAGGCGATACGCAGTATTTT. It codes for CASRPGLAGGDTQYF.

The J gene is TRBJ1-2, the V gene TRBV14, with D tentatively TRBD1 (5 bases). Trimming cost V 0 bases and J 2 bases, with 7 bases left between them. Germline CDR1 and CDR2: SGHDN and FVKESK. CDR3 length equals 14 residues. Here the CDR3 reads CASSQERGNYGYTF. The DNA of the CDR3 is TGTGCCAGCAGCCAAGAACGGGGGAACTATGGCTACACCTTC.

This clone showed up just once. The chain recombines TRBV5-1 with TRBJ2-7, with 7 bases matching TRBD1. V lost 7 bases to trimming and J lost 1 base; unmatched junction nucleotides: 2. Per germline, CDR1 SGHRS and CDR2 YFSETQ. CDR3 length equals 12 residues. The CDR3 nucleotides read TGCGCCAGCTCGACAGGGTCCTACGAGCAGTACTTC. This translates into CASSTGSYEQYF.

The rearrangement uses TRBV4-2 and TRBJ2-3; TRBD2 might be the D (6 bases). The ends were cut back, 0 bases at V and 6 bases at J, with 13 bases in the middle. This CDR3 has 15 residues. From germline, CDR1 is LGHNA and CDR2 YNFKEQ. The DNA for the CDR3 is TGTGCCAGCAGCCAAGATGGAGGGGCAAGGGATACGCAGTATTTT. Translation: CASSQDGGARDTQYF.

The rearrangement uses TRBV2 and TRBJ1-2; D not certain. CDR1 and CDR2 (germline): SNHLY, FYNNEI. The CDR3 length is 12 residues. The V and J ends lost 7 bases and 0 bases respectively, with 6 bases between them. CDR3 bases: TGTGCCAGCATGCAGGCTAACTATGGCTACACCTTC. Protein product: CASMQANYGYTF.

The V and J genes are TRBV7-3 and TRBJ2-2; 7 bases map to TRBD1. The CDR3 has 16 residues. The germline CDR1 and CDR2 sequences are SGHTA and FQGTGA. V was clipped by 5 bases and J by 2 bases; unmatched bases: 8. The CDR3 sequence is CASSPRTGLNTGELFF. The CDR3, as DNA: TGTGCCAGCAGCCCACGGACAGGCCTCAACACCGGGGAGCTGTTTTTT.

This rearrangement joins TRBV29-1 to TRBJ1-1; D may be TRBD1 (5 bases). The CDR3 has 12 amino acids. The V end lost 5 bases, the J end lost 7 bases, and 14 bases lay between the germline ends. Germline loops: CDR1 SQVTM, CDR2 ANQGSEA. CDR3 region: CSVTQGPDEAFF. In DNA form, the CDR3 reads TGCAGCGTTACTCAGGGTCCCGATGAAGCTTTCTTT.

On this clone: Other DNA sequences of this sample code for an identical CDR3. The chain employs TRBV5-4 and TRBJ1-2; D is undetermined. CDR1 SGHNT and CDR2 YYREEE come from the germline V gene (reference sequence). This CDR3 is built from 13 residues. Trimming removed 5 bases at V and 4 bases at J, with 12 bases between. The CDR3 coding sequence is TGTGCCAGCAGTCCTGACAAGGCCTATGGCTACACCTTC. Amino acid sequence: CASSPDKAYGYTF. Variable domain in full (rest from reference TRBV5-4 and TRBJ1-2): ETGVTQSPTHLIKTRGQQVTLRCSSQSGHNTVSWYQQALGQGPQFIFQYYREEENGRGNFPPRFSGLQFPNYSSELNVNALELDDSALYLCASSPDKAYGYTFGSGTRLTVV.

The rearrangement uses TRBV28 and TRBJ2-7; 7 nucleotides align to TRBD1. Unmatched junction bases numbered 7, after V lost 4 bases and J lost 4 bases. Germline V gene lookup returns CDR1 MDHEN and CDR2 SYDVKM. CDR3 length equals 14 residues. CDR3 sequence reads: CASSSGGSAYEQYF. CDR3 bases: TGTGCCAGCAGTTCAGGGGGTTCTGCGTACGAGCAGTACTTC.

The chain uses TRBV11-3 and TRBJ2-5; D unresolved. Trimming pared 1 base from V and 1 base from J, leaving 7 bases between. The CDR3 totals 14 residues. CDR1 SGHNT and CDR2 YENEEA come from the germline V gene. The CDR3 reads CASSLGTSQETQYF. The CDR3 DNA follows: TGTGCCAGCAGCTTAGGTACCAGCCAAGAGACCCAGTACTTC.